These 15 T cell receptor beta chains share one sample of origin, sequenced in a study of blood T cell repertoires in COVID-19 (dated by TCRdb to about 2020). To prepare the library, the immunoSEQ multiplex PCR assay was applied. This immuneACCESS table, as held by TCRdb, lists in-frame sequences with V and J called but not all clones. Of the missing ones, under half trace to an unresolved V gene in checked studies; the others have no known cause. In this sample the table shows about 84,000 clones, around 80% of which occur a single time. In total, the top ten clones hold about 14% of the sample. The sequenced material came from peripheral blood. These receptors were obtained from a woman older than 75 with acute or convalescent COVID-19.

This clone was counted a few times. This CDR3 reads CASSELSGAVGEQYF. CDR3 DNA: TGTGCCAGCAGTGAACTTAGCGGGGCTGTCGGGGAGCAGTACTTC. The chain uses TRBV2 and TRBJ2-7; 8 positions agree with TRBD2. The V and J ends lost 2 bases and 7 bases, in that order; junction bases with no gene match: 10. The germline CDR1 and CDR2 sequences are SNHLY and FYNNEI. The CDR3 has 15 residues.

The V call is TRBV7-8, the J call TRBJ2-3, with TRBD1 matching 11 bases. The ends lost 10 bases at V and 3 bases at J; junction bases unmatched: 6. Germline CDR1 and CDR2: SGHVS and FQNEAQ. CDR3 size: 14 residues. CDR3 protein: CATSRDRGTDTQYF. The CDR3 DNA reads TGTGCCACCTCCCGGGACAGGGGGACAGATACGCAGTATTTT.

The CDR3 spells CASSQSTGLYGYTF. CDR3 in DNA: TGCGCCAGCAGCCAATCGACAGGGCTCTATGGCTACACCTTC. V is TRBV4-3 and J is TRBJ1-2; 7 positions agree with TRBD1. The V gene end was trimmed by 2 bases and the J gene end by 4 bases; junction bases not matched to a gene: 4. CDR3 length: 14 amino acids. Per germline, CDR1 LGHNA and CDR2 YSLEER.

This clone was seen more than once but under ten times. The gene calls are TRBV30 and TRBJ1-1; TRBD1 is a possible D gene (6 bases). The CDR3 extends over 15 amino acids. Trimming cost V 0 bases and J 1 base, with 12 bases left between them. The germline CDR1 and CDR2 sequences are GTSNPN and SVGIG (reference sequence). The CDR3 sequence is CAWSVRGGRNTEAFF. CDR3 nucleotides: TGTGCCTGGAGTGTACGGGGGGGGCGGAACACTGAAGCTTTCTTT.

CDR3 nucleotide sequence: TGTGCCAGCAGCCGGGAACCCCGGGAGCAGTTCTTC. This gives the protein CASSREPREQFF. The genes are TRBV5-6 and TRBJ2-1, with D possibly TRBD2 on 5 matching bases. Per germline, CDR1 SGHDT and CDR2 YYEEEE. The V and J ends lost 4 bases and 10 bases respectively, with 12 bases between them. This CDR3 has 12 residues.

The chain employs TRBV2 and TRBJ2-1; 8 bases fit TRBD2. This CDR3 contains 16 residues. The V and J ends lost 1 base and 2 bases, in that order; junction bases with no gene match: 4. CDR1 and CDR2 from the germline V gene are SNHLY and FYNNEI. The chain's CDR3 is CASSEEGRGAYNEQFF. The DNA of the CDR3 is TGTGCCAGCAGTGAAGAGGGGCGGGGGGCCTACAATGAGCAGTTCTTC.

The V gene is TRBV19, the J gene TRBJ1-3; no clear D gene. This CDR3 has 14 amino acids. Germline V gene data show CDR1 as LNHDA and CDR2 as SQIVND (reference sequence). V lost 3 bases, J lost 1 base, and 7 bases lay in between. The CDR3 reads CASSIGGSGNTIYF. In DNA form, the CDR3 reads TGTGCCAGTAGTATTGGAGGATCTGGAAACACCATATATTTT.

In its sample, this clone was seen once. The chain recombines TRBV28 with TRBJ1-4, with 7 bases that match TRBD1. The CDR3 contains 17 residues. Germline V gene sequence: CDR1 MDHEN, CDR2 SYDVKM. V dropped 5 bases and J dropped 0; count of bases not matched to a gene: 9. The CDR3 spells CASSLRQGRSTNEKLFF. In nucleotides, the CDR3 is TGTGCCAGCAGTCTACGACAGGGAAGGTCAACTAATGAAAAACTGTTTTTT.

The gene calls are TRBV4-2 and TRBJ1-1; 7 bases line up with TRBD1. The CDR3 loop spans 16 amino acids. The ends lost 0 bases at V and 4 bases at J; junction bases unmatched: 8. CDR1 and CDR2 from the germline V gene are LGHNA and YNFKEQ. CDR3 nucleotides: TGTGCCAGCAGCCAAGATCGTGGAGGGGGCATCACTGAAGCTTTCTTT. It specifies CASSQDRGGGITEAFF.

The chain employs TRBV18 and TRBJ2-7; 9 nucleotides align to TRBD1. CDR1 and CDR2 from the germline V gene are KGHSH and LQKENI. V shed 3 bases, J shed 3 bases, and the junction held 6 bases outside the gene matches. The CDR3 runs 15 residues. CDR3: CASSPRTGVDYEQYF. The DNA for the CDR3 is TGTGCCAGCTCACCCAGGACAGGGGTTGACTACGAGCAGTACTTC.

The genes are TRBV9 and TRBJ2-7; D perhaps matches TRBD1 (6 bases). CDR1 and CDR2 (germline): SGDLS, YYNGEE. The CDR3 extends over 14 amino acids. V lost 6 bases to trimming and J lost 2 bases, with 15 bases between them. The CDR3 here is CASTTGWGPYEQYF. The CDR3 DNA is TGTGCCAGCACCACGGGGTGGGGGCCCTACGAGCAGTACTTC.

Here the CDR3 DNA reads TGCGCCAGCAGCCAAGAGTACCAGGGGATGTACACCGGGGAGCTGTTTTTT. Translation gives CASSQEYQGMYTGELFF. The rearrangement uses TRBV4-1 and TRBJ2-2, with D possibly being TRBD1 (6 bases). V lost 0 bases and J lost 3, with 14 bases in between. The CDR3 contains 17 residues. Germline assignment: CDR1 MGHRA and CDR2 YSYEKL.

The V call is TRBV7-9, the J call TRBJ1-1; a weak D match, TRBD1 (6 bases). Germline V gene data show CDR1 as SEHNR and CDR2 as FQNEAQ (reference sequence). This CDR3 has 16 residues. Trimming removed 2 bases at V and 0 bases at J, with 13 bases between. This CDR3 reads CASSLKAGVLNTEAFF. The CDR3 nucleotides are TGTGCCAGCAGCTTAAAGGCAGGGGTGTTGAACACTGAAGCTTTCTTT.

The rearrangement joins TRBV9 to TRBJ2-1, with 10 bases lining up with TRBD1. CDR3 size: 15 residues. Trimming removed 3 bases from V and 4 bases from J; junction bases left unmatched: 4. Germline V gene sequence: CDR1 SGDLS, CDR2 YYNGEE. Here the CDR3 reads CASSGGQGKYNEQFF. The CDR3 DNA reads as TGTGCCAGCAGCGGGGGACAGGGGAAATACAATGAGCAGTTCTTC.

This clone was found a few times. The chain employs TRBV24-1 and TRBJ2-2; possibly TRBD2 for D (5 bases). The CDR3 extends over 13 amino acids. V lost 9 bases and J lost 8, with 15 bases in between. Germline V gene data show CDR1 as KGHDR and CDR2 as SFDVKD. As DNA, the CDR3 is TGTGCCACCTCGCAGGAGGTGAGGGGGGAGCTGTTTTTT. Translated, it gives CATSQEVRGELFF.